Shown below are 25 T cell receptor beta chains from a single sample sequenced in a study of blood T cells in healthy people across ages. Then a second PCR, running roughly 7 to 11 cycles, was carried out with a sample-barcoded 5' primer and a J-beta primer mix. MiXCR was run by TCRdb on the 5' RACE reads, yielding one entry per CDR3 protein. The sample shows about 540,000 distinct CDR3 sequences, about 25% of them seen only once. These data also featured in a second study, about T cells of mothers and their children.

Input material: blood. The source is a boy younger than 18 in good health.

The genes are TRBV6-2 or TRBV6-3 and TRBJ2-7, with 11 bases lining up with TRBD2. J lost 4 bases, V lost 7 bases, and 3 bases had no gene match. This CDR3 region has 13 residues. Germline CDR1 MNHEY, CDR2 SVGEGT. The CDR3 DNA reads as TGTGCCAGCATAGCGGGAGGGCCTTACGAGCAGTACTTC. Protein product: CASIAGGPYEQYF.

This clonotype was counted between two and nine times. CDR3 in DNA: TGTGCCAGCAGTTTATCCCCGGACAGGGTCAACTATGGCTACACCTTC. It translates to CASSLSPDRVNYGYTF. The chain employs TRBV28 and TRBJ1-2, with 8 positions matching TRBD1. CDR1 and CDR2 from the germline V gene are MDHEN and SYDVKM. V was clipped by 1 base and J by 2 bases; unmatched bases: 6. There are 16 residues in the CDR3.

This clonotype was counted only a few times. V and J are TRBV7-2 and TRBJ1-4, with D unresolved. Germline V gene lookup returns CDR1 SGHTA and CDR2 FQGNSA. Trimming removed 8 bases at V and 3 bases at J, with 10 bases between. This CDR3 spans 13 amino acids. DNA for the CDR3: TGTGCCAGCCAGCGGCAGCCTAATGAAAAACTGTTTTTT. Protein sequence: CASQRQPNEKLFF.

This clonotype came up a few times. The V gene is TRBV7-9, the J gene TRBJ2-6, with no clear D. This CDR3 comprises 16 residues. Germline loops: CDR1 SEHNR, CDR2 FQNEAQ (reference sequence). V gave up 1 base and J gave up 0 bases, with 7 bases separating them. CDR3 loop: CASSLVESSGANVLTF. CDR3 coding DNA: TGTGCCAGCAGCTTAGTGGAGAGCTCTGGGGCCAACGTCCTGACTTTC.

This clonotype occurred once. The chain joins TRBV15 to TRBJ2-6; D not resolved. Trimming cost V 3 bases and J 5 bases, with 8 bases left between them. The CDR3 is 14 residues long. Germline loops: CDR1 LNHNV, CDR2 YYDKDF (reference sequence). CDR3: CATSSAWRANVLTF. In DNA form, the CDR3 reads TGTGCCACCAGCAGCGCTTGGAGGGCCAACGTCCTGACTTTC.

The chain joins TRBV15 to TRBJ1-4, with TRBD1 as a possible D gene (6 bases). Germline-derived CDR1 and CDR2 are LNHNV and YYDKDF (reference sequence). The V and J ends lost 8 bases and 5 bases respectively, with 12 bases between them. CDR3 size: 13 residues. This CDR3 reads CATAGTRNEKLFF. The CDR3 nucleotides are TGTGCCACCGCGGGGACAAGGAATGAAAAACTGTTTTTT.

This clonotype was observed a handful of times. The chain combines TRBV7-9 with TRBJ1-1, with a weak D call TRBD1 (5 bases). With 1 base removed from V and 4 bases from J, the gap between germline ends came to 13 bases. CDR3 length: 15 residues. Germline V gene sequence: CDR1 SEHNR, CDR2 FQNEAQ (reference sequence). The DNA of the CDR3 is TGTGCCAGCAGCTTAGACTTGGGGGAGGCCACTGAAGCTTTCTTT. The encoded protein is CASSLDLGEATEAFF.

In this sample, this clonotype turned up a few times. The chain combines TRBV12-3 or TRBV12-4 with TRBJ1-1; 11 nucleotides agree with TRBD1. This CDR3 contains 15 residues. J gave up 5 bases and V 6 bases, and 8 bases lay outside the gene matches. In DNA form, the CDR3 reads TGTGCCAGCAGCTGGACAGGGGGCGCGGGAACTGAAGCTTTCTTT. Amino acid sequence: CASSWTGGAGTEAFF.

The chain carries TRBV4-3 and TRBJ2-5; TRBD1 agrees at 7 bases. Trimming removed 0 bases from V and 2 bases from J; junction bases left unmatched: 3. CDR1 and CDR2 from the germline V gene are LGHNA and YSLEER. The length of the CDR3 is 15 residues. CDR3 in amino acids: CASSQDRGQQETQYF. CDR3 sequence (DNA): TGCGCCAGCAGCCAAGATCGGGGACAGCAAGAGACCCAGTACTTC.

This sequence joins TRBV4-1 and TRBJ2-7; maybe TRBD2 (5 bases). Germline assignment: CDR1 MGHRA and CDR2 YSYEKL. Trimming stripped 3 bases from V and 6 bases from J, with 9 bases between. The CDR3 extends over 12 amino acids. CDR3 protein: CASSHWAGEQYF. CDR3 bases: TGCGCCAGCAGCCATTGGGCGGGCGAGCAGTACTTC.

The chain couples TRBV28 to TRBJ1-4; a possible D gene is TRBD1 (5 bases). V shed 6 bases and J shed 14 bases, with 13 bases lying between them. Per the germline V gene, CDR1 is MDHEN and CDR2 is SYDVKM. The CDR3 is 11 residues long. This CDR3 is CASSRTGTLFF. The CDR3 nucleotides are TGTGCCAGCAGCCGCACCGGGACGCTGTTTTTT.

This clonotype has a handful of counts. The gene calls are TRBV12-3 or TRBV12-4 and TRBJ2-7, with 12 nucleotides matching TRBD1. Germline trimming cut 4 bases from V and 7 bases from J; bases unmatched to any gene: 8. The CDR3 loop spans 15 amino acids. The chain's CDR3 is CASSSGTGGTWEQYF. CDR3 in DNA: TGTGCCAGCAGTTCAGGGACAGGGGGCACCTGGGAGCAGTACTTC.

This clonotype was recorded at least ten times. The chain is built from TRBV7-3 and TRBJ2-1; D remains unclear. Germline V gives CDR1 SGHTA, CDR2 FQGTGA. V lost 6 bases to trimming and J lost 0 bases, with 12 bases between them. The CDR3 consists of 15 residues. The CDR3 DNA is TGTGCCAGCAGTTTTGGCGGAAGCTCCTACAATGAGCAGTTCTTC. This sequence encodes CASSFGGSSYNEQFF.

Only a few counts were recorded for this clonotype. This chain joins TRBV12-3 or TRBV12-4 and TRBJ1-1, with 11 positions matching TRBD1. The CDR3 covers 14 residues. J was trimmed by 4 bases and V by 4 bases; bases with no gene match: 2. The CDR3 here is CASSSGTGGTEAFF. The CDR3 DNA follows: TGTGCCAGCAGTTCGGGGACAGGGGGCACTGAAGCTTTCTTT.

This clonotype was seen a few times. The CDR3 DNA reads TGTGCCAGCAGCCCCCGTATCGGGAGAGTCTACGAGCAGTACTTC. The encoded protein is CASSPRIGRVYEQYF. This chain connects TRBV7-9 to TRBJ2-7; tentative D call: TRBD2 (6 bases). V lost 5 bases and J 3 bases, leaving 17 bases between the germline ends. The CDR3 is 15 residues long. Germline V gives CDR1 SEHNR, CDR2 FQNEAQ (reference sequence).

The sample holds a few counts of this clonotype. The V and J genes are TRBV27 and TRBJ1-2; D possibly corresponds to TRBD1 (6 bases). V shed 5 bases and J shed 5 bases, with 12 bases lying between them. CDR3 length equals 13 residues. The germline gives CDR1 MNHEY, CDR2 SMNVEV (reference sequence). The chain's CDR3 is CASSALGGYGYTF. DNA for the CDR3: TGTGCCAGCAGTGCACTAGGGGGATATGGCTACACCTTC.

Only a few counts were recorded for this clonotype. The rearrangement links TRBV7-2 to TRBJ2-5, with D possibly TRBD1 on 6 matching bases. Germline V CDR1 and CDR2: SGHTA, FQGNSA. V was pared by 5 bases and J by 0 bases, with 13 bases between. The CDR3 loop spans 15 amino acids. The CDR3 sequence is CASSRAWTDQETQYF. In nucleotides, the CDR3 is TGTGCCAGCAGCCGCGCTTGGACAGACCAAGAGACCCAGTACTTC.

The V gene is TRBV12-3 or TRBV12-4, the J gene TRBJ1-4; D ambiguous. This CDR3 comprises 17 residues. V gave up 8 bases and J gave up 3 bases, with 22 bases separating them. The CDR3 nucleotides read TGTGCCAGCGGGTACCCGGGCACCGGTGTGGCTAATGAAAAACTGTTTTTT. Translation gives CASGYPGTGVANEKLFF.

Comment on this clonotype: One end of the junction is discordant with germline, which a read error may explain. The chain combines TRBV27 with TRBJ2-5; D uncertain. The length of the CDR3 is 12 residues. Germline lookup yields CDR1 MNHEY and CDR2 SMNVEV (reference sequence). CDR3 region: CARGLRGETLYF. The CDR3 DNA reads as TGTGCCAGGGGGTTACGAGGCGAGACCCTGTACTTC.

This clonotype was seen more than once but under ten times. J is TRBJ2-7 and V is TRBV20-1; 8 nucleotides agree with TRBD2. The V gene's germline CDR1 is DFQATT and CDR2 SNEGSKA (reference sequence). There are 15 residues in the CDR3. V shed 0 bases and J 3 bases; nucleotides not matched to a gene: 7. As DNA, the CDR3 is TGCAGTGCTAGAGACTCAGCGGGAGTAATCTACGAGCAGTACTTC. Its protein is CSARDSAGVIYEQYF.

The genes are TRBV9 and TRBJ2-1, with 11 bases aligning to TRBD2. J lost 5 bases, V lost 4 bases, and 5 bases had no gene match. CDR1 and CDR2 from the germline V gene are SGDLS and YYNGEE. This CDR3 has 15 amino acids. In DNA, the CDR3 is TGTGCCAGCAGCACTCGACTAGCGGGAAACAATGAGCAGTTCTTC. As protein: CASSTRLAGNNEQFF. Based on the CDR3 plus reference TRBV9 and TRBJ2-1, the full variable domain is DSGVTQTPKHLITATGQRVTLRCSPRSGDLSVYWYQQSLDQGLQFLIQYYNGEERAKGNILERFSAQQFPDLHSELNLSSLELGDSALYFCASSTRLAGNNEQFFGPGTRLTVL.

The chain combines TRBV20-1 with TRBJ2-1, with TRBD1 as a possible D gene (6 bases). Germline V gene sequence: CDR1 DFQATT, CDR2 SNEGSKA (reference sequence). The CDR3 length is 15 residues. V dropped 2 bases and J dropped 3 bases, with 14 bases sitting between them. The CDR3 sequence is CSARLWGPGYNEQFF. The CDR3 region has the DNA TGCAGTGCTAGACTGTGGGGGCCTGGCTACAATGAGCAGTTCTTC.

This chain links TRBV27 with TRBJ2-5; D is uncertain. The V gene lost 2 bases and the J gene lost 4 bases, with 11 bases spanning the gap. CDR1 MNHEY and CDR2 SMNVEV come from the germline V gene (reference sequence). The CDR3 is 14 residues long. CDR3 in DNA: TGTGCCAGCAGTTTAGTGTCCCCCGGAGAGACCCAGTACTTC. It yields the protein CASSLVSPGETQYF.

V and J are TRBV5-1 and TRBJ2-1, with 7 bases aligning to TRBD2. J lost 8 bases, V lost 0 bases, and 11 bases had no gene match. CDR3 length: 16 residues. CDR1 is SGHRS and CDR2 is YFSETQ in the germline V gene. DNA of the CDR3: TGCGCCAGCAGCTTGGTTCGGAGCGGGGTTACAGATGAGCAGTTCTTC. Residues: CASSLVRSGVTDEQFF.

This clonotype was counted at least ten times. The chain links TRBV5-6 to TRBJ2-5; D is undetermined. Germline CDR1 reads SGHDT; CDR2 reads YYEEEE. V lost 5 bases, J lost 1 base, and 9 bases lay in between. This CDR3 has 13 residues. The CDR3 sequence: CASRTKAQETQYF. The CDR3 bases are TGTGCCAGCAGAACTAAGGCCCAAGAGACCCAGTACTTC.